The T cell receptor (beta chain) under discussion was sequenced for a study of read filtering for tumor transcriptome and immune sequencing. Whole-study context: Fewer than 10 patients were R-ISS I, 16 were R-ISS II, about seven were R-ISS III.

Trimming left V 3 bases short and J 2 bases short, with 10 bases between. This CDR3 comprises 14 residues. This library used approximately 390 ng RNA and molecular barcoded adaptors spanning alpha/delta and beta/gamma chains. A single record per CDR3 protein comes from TCRdb applying MiXCR to the reads. The table shows roughly 130,000 distinct CDR3 sequences, with 10% to 15% occurring only once. This clonotype was seen ten or more times. V gene TRBV12-3 or TRBV12-4 combines with J gene TRBJ1-2, with D possibly TRBD1 on 5 matching bases. Input material: a population of CD138-negative cells sorted from bone marrow. The sequence derives from a donor aged 40 or older with multiple myeloma. The CDR3 is CASSFWGRNYGYTF. Here the CDR3 DNA reads TGTGCCAGCAGTTTCTGGGGGAGGAACTATGGCTACACCTTC.